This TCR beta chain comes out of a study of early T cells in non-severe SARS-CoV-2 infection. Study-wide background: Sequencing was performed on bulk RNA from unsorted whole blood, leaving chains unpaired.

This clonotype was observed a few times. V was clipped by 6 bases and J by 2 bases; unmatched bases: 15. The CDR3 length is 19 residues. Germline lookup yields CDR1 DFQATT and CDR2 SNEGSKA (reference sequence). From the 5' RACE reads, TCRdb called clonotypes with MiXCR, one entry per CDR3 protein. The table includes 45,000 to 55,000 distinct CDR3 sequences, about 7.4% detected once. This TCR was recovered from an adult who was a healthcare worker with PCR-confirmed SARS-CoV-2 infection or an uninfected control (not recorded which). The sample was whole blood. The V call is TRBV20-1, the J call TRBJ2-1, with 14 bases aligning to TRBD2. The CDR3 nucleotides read TGCAGTGCCACAGGCACCGGGACTAGCGGGGGTATTCCCTACAATGAGCAGTTCTTC. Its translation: CSATGTGTSGGIPYNEQFF.